This TCR beta chain is from a study of T cells in localized non-small cell lung cancer. A note on this clone: Its matching antigen is unknown.

Points from the study as a whole: Clonality of T cells reached its maximum in uninvolved adjacent lung, surpassing tumor. Among the top 100 tumor clones, a median approximately 60 appeared in adjacent lung. Higher blood T cell density went with longer overall survival. Sequencing involved a lone tumor region, leaving heterogeneity possible.

Only in-frame clones appear in the TCRdb table, and some are missing; sequencing was by immunoSEQ multiplex PCR. This sample has fewer than 3,000 clones, with around 30% found just once. The CDR3 length is 16 residues. After removal of 3 bases from V and 0 bases from J, the junction contained 5 bases not matched to a gene. Germline CDR1 and CDR2: SGHNT and YENEEA. Here the sequenced sample was lung tumor tissue, taken before any cancer treatment. The sequence derives from a male donor at least 60 years old with stage II squamous cell lung carcinoma. This chain uses TRBV11-3 with TRBJ1-1; 9 positions agree with TRBD1. The CDR3 here is CASSLPGQGVNTEAFF. CDR3 sequence (DNA): TGTGCCAGCAGCTTGCCGGGACAGGGAGTGAACACTGAAGCTTTCTTT. The full variable domain, its missing parts supplied by reference TRBV11-3 and TRBJ1-1, is EAGVVQSPRYKIIEKKQPVAFWCNPISGHNTLYWYLQNLGQGPELLIRYENEEAVDDSQLPKDRFSAERLKGVDSTLKIQPAELGDSAVYLCASSLPGQGVNTEAFFGQGTRLTVV.